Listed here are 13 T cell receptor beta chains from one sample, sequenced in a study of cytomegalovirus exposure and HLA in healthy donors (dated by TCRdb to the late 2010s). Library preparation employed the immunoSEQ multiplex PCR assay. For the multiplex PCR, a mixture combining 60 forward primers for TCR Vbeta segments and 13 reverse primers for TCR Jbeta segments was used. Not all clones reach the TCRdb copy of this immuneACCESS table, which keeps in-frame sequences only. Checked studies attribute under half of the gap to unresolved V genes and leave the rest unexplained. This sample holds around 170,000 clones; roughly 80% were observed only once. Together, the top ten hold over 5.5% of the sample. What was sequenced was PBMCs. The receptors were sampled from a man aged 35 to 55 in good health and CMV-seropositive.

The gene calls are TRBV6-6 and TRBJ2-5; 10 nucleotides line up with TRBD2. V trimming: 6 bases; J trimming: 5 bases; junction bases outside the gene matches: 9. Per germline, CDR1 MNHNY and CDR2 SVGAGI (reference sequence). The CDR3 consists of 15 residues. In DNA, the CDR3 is TGTGCCAGCAGACTGAGCGGGGGGGCCGGTGAGACCCAGTACTTC. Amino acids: CASRLSGGAGETQYF.

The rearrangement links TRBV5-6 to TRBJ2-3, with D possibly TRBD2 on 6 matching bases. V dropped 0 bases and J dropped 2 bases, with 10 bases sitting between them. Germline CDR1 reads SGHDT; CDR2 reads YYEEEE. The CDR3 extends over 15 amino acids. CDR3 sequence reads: CASSLDGGYTDTQYF. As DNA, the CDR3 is TGTGCCAGCAGCTTGGACGGGGGATACACAGATACGCAGTATTTT.

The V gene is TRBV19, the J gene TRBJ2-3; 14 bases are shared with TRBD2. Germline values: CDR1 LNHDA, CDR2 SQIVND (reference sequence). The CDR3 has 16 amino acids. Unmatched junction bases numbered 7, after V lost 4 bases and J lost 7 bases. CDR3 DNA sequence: TGTGCCAGTAGTACAGTAGGACTAGCGGGGGGATATACGCAGTATTTT. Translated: CASSTVGLAGGYTQYF.

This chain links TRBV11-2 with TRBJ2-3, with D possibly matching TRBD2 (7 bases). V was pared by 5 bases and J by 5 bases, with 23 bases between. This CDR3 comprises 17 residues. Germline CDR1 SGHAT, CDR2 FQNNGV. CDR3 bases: TGTGCCAGCAGCCACGGGGGGCTAGCGGTGGGGAAAGATACGCAGTATTTT. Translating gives CASSHGGLAVGKDTQYF.

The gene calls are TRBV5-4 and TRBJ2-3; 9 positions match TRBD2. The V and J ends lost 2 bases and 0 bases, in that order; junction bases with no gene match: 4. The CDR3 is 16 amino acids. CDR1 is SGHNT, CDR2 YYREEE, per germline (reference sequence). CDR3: CASSLPTSGSTDTQYF. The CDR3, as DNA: TGTGCCAGCAGCTTACCGACTAGCGGTAGCACAGATACGCAGTATTTT.

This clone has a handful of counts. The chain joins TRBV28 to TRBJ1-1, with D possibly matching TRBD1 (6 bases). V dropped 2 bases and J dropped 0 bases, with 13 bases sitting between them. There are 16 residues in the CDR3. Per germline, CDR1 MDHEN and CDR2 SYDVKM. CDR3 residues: CASSLIGQFMNTEAFF. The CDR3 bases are TGTGCCAGCAGTTTAATAGGACAGTTCATGAACACTGAAGCTTTCTTT.

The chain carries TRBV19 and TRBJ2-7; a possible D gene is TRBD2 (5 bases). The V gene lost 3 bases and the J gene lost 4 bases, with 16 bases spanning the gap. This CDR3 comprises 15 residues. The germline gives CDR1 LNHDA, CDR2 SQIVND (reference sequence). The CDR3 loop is CASSIALTGLYEQYF. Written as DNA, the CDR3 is TGTGCCAGTAGTATTGCCTTGACCGGACTTTACGAGCAGTACTTC.

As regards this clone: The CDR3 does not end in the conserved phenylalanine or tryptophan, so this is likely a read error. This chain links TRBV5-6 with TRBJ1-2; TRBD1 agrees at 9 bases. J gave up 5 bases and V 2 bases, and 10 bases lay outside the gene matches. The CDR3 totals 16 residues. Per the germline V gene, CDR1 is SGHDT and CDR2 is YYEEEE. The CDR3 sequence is CASSLRTGDLLYGYTL. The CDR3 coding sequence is TGTGCCAGCAGCTTAAGGACAGGGGATCTTTTGTATGGCTACACCCTC.

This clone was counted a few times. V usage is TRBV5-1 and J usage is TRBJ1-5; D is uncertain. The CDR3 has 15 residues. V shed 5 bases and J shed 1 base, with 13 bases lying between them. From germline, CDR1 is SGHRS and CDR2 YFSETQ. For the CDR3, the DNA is TGCGCCAGCAGACTTGGAGCGGACAGCAATCAGCCCCAGCATTTT. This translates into CASRLGADSNQPQHF.

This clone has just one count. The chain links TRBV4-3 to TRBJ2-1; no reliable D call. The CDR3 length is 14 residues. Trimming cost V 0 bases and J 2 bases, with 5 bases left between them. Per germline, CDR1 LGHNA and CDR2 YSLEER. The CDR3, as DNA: TGCGCCAGCAGCCAAGATCTTACCTACAATGAGCAGTTCTTC. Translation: CASSQDLTYNEQFF.

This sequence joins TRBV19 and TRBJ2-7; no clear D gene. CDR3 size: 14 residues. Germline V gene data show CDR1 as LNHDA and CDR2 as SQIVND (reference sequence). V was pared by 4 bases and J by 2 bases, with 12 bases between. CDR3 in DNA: TGTGCCAGTAGTAGCTCGGCCAGGCCCTACGAGCAGTACTTC. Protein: CASSSSARPYEQYF.

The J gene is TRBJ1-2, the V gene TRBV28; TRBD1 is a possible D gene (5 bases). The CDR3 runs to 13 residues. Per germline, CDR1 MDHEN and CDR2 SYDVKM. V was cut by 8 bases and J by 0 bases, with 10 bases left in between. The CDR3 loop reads CASWRGSNYGYTF. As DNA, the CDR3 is TGTGCCAGCTGGAGGGGATCTAACTATGGCTACACCTTC.

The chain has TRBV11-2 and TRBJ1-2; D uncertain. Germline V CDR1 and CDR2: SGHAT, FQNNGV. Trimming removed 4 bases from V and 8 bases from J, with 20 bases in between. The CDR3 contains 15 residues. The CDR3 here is CASSSMGKGGIGYTF. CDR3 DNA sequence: TGTGCCAGCAGCTCAATGGGGAAAGGAGGGATCGGCTACACCTTC.